The 13 T cell receptor beta chains reported below all come from one sample, sequenced in a study of cytomegalovirus exposure and HLA in healthy donors (dated by TCRdb to 2015 to 2018). Library preparation was by the immunoSEQ multiplex PCR assay. A mixture of 60 forward primers for TCR Vbeta segments and 13 reverse primers for TCR Jbeta segments was used in the multiplex PCR. Held by TCRdb, this immuneACCESS table contains in-frame sequences only and omits some clones. Under half of the omission traces to an unresolved V gene where checked; the cause of the rest is unknown. Recorded for this sample are roughly 190,000 clones; roughly 13% of them occurred a single time. The ten most abundant clones make up 7.8% of the sample. Sequences were obtained from PBMCs. These receptors originate from a man over 45 in good health and CMV-seropositive.

Only a few counts were recorded for this clone. The gene calls are TRBV7-9 and TRBJ2-3; no clear D. Germline loops: CDR1 SEHNR, CDR2 FQNEAQ (reference sequence). This CDR3 spans 14 amino acids. Trimming stripped 8 bases from V and 3 bases from J, with 15 bases between. CDR3 DNA: TGTGCCAGCTACGGTCTCGATTGGACAGATACGCAGTATTTT. It specifies CASYGLDWTDTQYF. The full variable domain, in which reference TRBV7-9 and TRBJ2-3 provide the parts outside the CDR3, is DTGVSQNPRHKITKRGQNVTFRCDPISEHNRLYWYRQTLGQGPEFLTYFQNEAQLEKSRLLSDRFSAERPKGSFSTLEIQRTEQGDSAMYLCASYGLDWTDTQYFGPGTRLTVL.

This sequence joins TRBV5-6 and TRBJ1-3; D is perhaps TRBD1 (6 bases). V was cut by 0 bases and J by 1 base, with 11 bases left in between. CDR3 size: 16 residues. Germline V CDR1 and CDR2: SGHDT, YYEEEE. The CDR3: CASSLAAGASGNTIYF. CDR3 bases: TGTGCCAGCAGCTTGGCCGCAGGGGCATCTGGAAACACCATATATTTT.

As to this clone: A junction end diverges from the germline sequence, so it may reflect a read error. The chain carries TRBV7-7 and TRBJ1-1, with a possible D match to TRBD1 (5 bases). The CDR3 length is 13 residues. Germline values: CDR1 SSHAT, CDR2 FNYEAQ (reference sequence). The CDR3 protein is CASSSGRNTEAFF. DNA for the CDR3: TGTGCTAGCAGCTCAGGGCGGAACACTGAAGCTTTCTTT.

This clone was counted a single time. The J gene is TRBJ2-7, the V gene TRBV5-1; 7 positions agree with TRBD1. This CDR3 has 15 amino acids. J gave up 3 bases and V 4 bases, and 10 bases lay outside the gene matches. Germline-derived CDR1 and CDR2 are SGHRS and YFSETQ. The CDR3 DNA sequence: TGCGCCAGCAGCCCCGGGACAGCCATTGACTACGAGCAGTACTTC. Translation gives CASSPGTAIDYEQYF.

The chain has TRBV15 and TRBJ1-3, with D unresolved. CDR3 length: 17 amino acids. Germline CDR1 reads LNHNV; CDR2 reads YYDKDF (reference sequence). V lost 1 base, J lost 4 bases, and 17 bases lay in between. The CDR3 DNA reads as TGTGCCACCAGCAGAGGCAGGTTGGAGGGCGAAGGAAACACCATATATTTT. It specifies CATSRGRLEGEGNTIYF. Variable domain in full (rest from reference TRBV15 and TRBJ1-3): DAMVIQNPRYQVTQFGKPVTLSCSQTLNHNVMYWYQQKSSQAPKLLFHYYDKDFNNEADTPDNFQSRRPNTSFCFLDIRSPGLGDTAMYLCATSRGRLEGEGNTIYFGEGSWLTVV.

The chain has TRBV5-1 and TRBJ2-2; D possibly corresponds to TRBD1 (5 bases). The V end lost 0 bases, the J end lost 4 bases, and 7 bases lay between the germline ends. CDR3 length: 14 residues. CDR1 and CDR2 from the germline V gene are SGHRS and YFSETQ. The CDR3 protein is CASSLGQTTGELFF. Written as DNA, the CDR3 is TGCGCCAGCAGCTTGGGACAGACCACCGGGGAGCTGTTTTTT. Full variable domain (rest looked up from reference TRBV5-1 and TRBJ2-2): KAGVTQTPRYLIKTRGQQVTLSCSPISGHRSVSWYQQTPGQGLQFLFEYFSETQRNKGNFPGRFSGRQFSNSRSEMNVSTLELGDSALYLCASSLGQTTGELFFGEGSRLTVL.

The chain has TRBV29-1 and TRBJ2-1, with 8 bases identical to TRBD1. From germline, CDR1 is SQVTM and CDR2 ANQGSEA. The CDR3 has 14 residues. V gave up 2 bases and J gave up 2 bases; unmatched junction bases: 2. CDR3 sequence: CSVELQGAYNEQFF. CDR3 DNA: TGCAGCGTTGAATTACAGGGGGCCTACAATGAGCAGTTCTTC.

This clone has only a few counts. The chain couples TRBV7-2 to TRBJ2-3; no firm D call. The germline gives CDR1 SGHTA, CDR2 FQGNSA. CDR3 length: 15 amino acids. Trimming shortened V by 0 bases and J by 6 bases, and 13 bases separated the two germline ends. The CDR3 bases are TGTGCCAGCAGCTTAGCGCGTGGTTTGGTGGATACGCAGTATTTT. It is translated as CASSLARGLVDTQYF. The whole variable domain, remainder taken from reference TRBV7-2 and TRBJ2-3, is GAGVSQSPSNKVTEKGKDVELRCDPISGHTALYWYRQSLGQGLEFLIYFQGNSAPDKSGLPSDRFSAERTGGSVSTLTIQRTQQEDSAVYLCASSLARGLVDTQYFGPGTRLTVL.

CDR3 loop: CASSQIGFGAGSTDTQYF. The DNA for the CDR3 is TGTGCCAGCAGCCAAATTGGGTTCGGAGCGGGGAGCACAGATACGCAGTATTTT. The chain couples TRBV14 to TRBJ2-3; 7 nucleotides match TRBD2. The CDR3 has 18 residues. Germline assignment: CDR1 SGHDN and CDR2 FVKESK. The V and J ends lost 2 bases and 0 bases, in that order; junction bases with no gene match: 11.

This clone was found a few times. This chain uses TRBV9 with TRBJ2-7, with a possible D match to TRBD1 (5 bases). Trimming took 5 bases from V and 2 from J, leaving 14 bases between them. Germline V gives CDR1 SGDLS, CDR2 YYNGEE. The CDR3 runs to 14 residues. CDR3 DNA: TGTGCCAGCAGTCTAGGGGCAGACGCCTACGAGCAGTACGTC. Amino acid sequence: CASSLGADAYEQYV.

This clone was counted only a few times. V is TRBV6-5 and J is TRBJ1-5; 9 bases align to TRBD1. Germline loops: CDR1 MNHEY, CDR2 SVGAGI. The CDR3 totals 15 residues. V lost 4 bases and J lost 2; bases outside the gene matches: 3. The CDR3 sequence is CASSLGTGRNQPQHF. For the CDR3, the DNA is TGTGCCAGCAGTTTAGGGACAGGGCGCAATCAGCCCCAGCATTTT.

The chain combines TRBV9 with TRBJ2-7; 7 bases match TRBD1. V shed 3 bases and J 0 bases; nucleotides not matched to a gene: 9. CDR3 length: 16 amino acids. Germline CDR1 and CDR2: SGDLS and YYNGEE. CDR3 nucleotide sequence: TGTGCCAGCAGCGCGTTTGGAGCAGGGGGCTCCTACGAGCAGTACTTC. The encoded protein is CASSAFGAGGSYEQYF.

This clone was picked up a small number of times. The chain links TRBV29-1 to TRBJ1-1; unclear D gene. The CDR3 totals 10 residues. CDR1 SQVTM and CDR2 ANQGSEA come from the germline V gene. Trimming pared 6 bases from V and 4 bases from J, leaving 6 bases between. The DNA of the CDR3 is TGCAGCGTAGACACCACTGAAGCTTTCTTT. Its protein product is CSVDTTEAFF.